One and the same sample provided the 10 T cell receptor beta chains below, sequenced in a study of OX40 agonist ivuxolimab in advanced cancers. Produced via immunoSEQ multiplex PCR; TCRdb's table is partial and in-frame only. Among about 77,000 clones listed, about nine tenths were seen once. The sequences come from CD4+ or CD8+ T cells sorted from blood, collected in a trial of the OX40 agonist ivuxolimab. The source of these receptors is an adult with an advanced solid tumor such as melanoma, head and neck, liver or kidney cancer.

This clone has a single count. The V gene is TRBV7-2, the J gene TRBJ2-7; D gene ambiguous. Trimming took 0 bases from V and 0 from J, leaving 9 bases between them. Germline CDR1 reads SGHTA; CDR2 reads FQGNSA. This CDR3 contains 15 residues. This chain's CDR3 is CASSLAPSSSYEQYF. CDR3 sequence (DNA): TGTGCCAGCAGCTTAGCGCCAAGTAGCTCCTACGAGCAGTACTTC.

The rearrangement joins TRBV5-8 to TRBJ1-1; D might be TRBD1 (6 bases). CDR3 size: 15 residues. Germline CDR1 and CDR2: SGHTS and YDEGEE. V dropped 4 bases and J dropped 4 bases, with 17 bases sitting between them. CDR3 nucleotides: TGTGCCAGCAGCACCCGACAGACCAGGGGCACTGAAGCTTTCTTT. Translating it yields CASSTRQTRGTEAFF.

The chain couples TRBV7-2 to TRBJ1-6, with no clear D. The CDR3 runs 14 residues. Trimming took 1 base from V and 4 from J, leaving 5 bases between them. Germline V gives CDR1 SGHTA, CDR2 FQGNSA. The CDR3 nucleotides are TGTGCCAGCAGCTTAGACCCTTATAATTCACCCCTCCACTTT. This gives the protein CASSLDPYNSPLHF.

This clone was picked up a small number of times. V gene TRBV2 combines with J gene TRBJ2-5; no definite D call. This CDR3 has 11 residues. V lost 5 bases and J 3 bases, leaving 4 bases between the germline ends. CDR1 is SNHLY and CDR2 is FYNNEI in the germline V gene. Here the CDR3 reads CASSLKETQYF. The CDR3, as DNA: TGTGCCAGCAGTTTGAAAGAGACCCAGTACTTC.

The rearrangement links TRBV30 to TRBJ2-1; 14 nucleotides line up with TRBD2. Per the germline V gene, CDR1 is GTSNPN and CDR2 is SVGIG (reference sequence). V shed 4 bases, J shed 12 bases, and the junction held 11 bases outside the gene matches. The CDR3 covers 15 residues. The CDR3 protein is CAWTTGGLAGVVQFF. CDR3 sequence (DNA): TGTGCCTGGACTACAGGGGGACTAGCGGGAGTAGTGCAGTTCTTC.

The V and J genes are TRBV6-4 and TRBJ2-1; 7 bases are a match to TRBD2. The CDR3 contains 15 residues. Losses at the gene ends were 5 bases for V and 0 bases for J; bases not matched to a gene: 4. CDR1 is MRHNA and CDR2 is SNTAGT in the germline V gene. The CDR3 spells CASSPSGTSYNEQFF. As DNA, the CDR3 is TGTGCCAGCAGTCCTAGCGGTACCTCCTACAATGAGCAGTTCTTC.

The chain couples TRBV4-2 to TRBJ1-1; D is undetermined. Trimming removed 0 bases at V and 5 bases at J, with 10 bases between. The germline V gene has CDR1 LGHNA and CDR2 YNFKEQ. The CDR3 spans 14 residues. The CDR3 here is CASSQDLAKTEAFF. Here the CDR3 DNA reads TGTGCCAGCAGCCAAGATCTGGCAAAAACTGAAGCTTTCTTT.

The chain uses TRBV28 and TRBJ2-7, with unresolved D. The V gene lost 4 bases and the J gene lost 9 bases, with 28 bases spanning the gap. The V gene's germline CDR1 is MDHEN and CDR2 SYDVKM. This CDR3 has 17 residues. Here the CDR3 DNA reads TGTGCCAGCAGTTCAACCTTGGTGGGCGTAGGCCCTGTGGGGCAGTACTTC. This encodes CASSSTLVGVGPVGQYF.

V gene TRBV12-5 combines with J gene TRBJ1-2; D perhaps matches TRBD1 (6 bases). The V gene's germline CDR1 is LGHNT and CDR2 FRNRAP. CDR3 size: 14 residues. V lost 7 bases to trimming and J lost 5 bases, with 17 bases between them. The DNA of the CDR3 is TGTGCTAGTGCCACCGAGGGGGGCAAGTATGGCTACACCTTC. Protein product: CASATEGGKYGYTF.

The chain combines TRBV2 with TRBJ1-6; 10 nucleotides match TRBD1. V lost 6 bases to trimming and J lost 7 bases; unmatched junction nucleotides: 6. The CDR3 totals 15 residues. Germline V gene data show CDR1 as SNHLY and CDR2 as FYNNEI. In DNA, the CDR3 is TGTGCCAGCAGCGCCTGGGACAGGGGAAATTCACCCCTCCACTTT. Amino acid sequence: CASSAWDRGNSPLHF.